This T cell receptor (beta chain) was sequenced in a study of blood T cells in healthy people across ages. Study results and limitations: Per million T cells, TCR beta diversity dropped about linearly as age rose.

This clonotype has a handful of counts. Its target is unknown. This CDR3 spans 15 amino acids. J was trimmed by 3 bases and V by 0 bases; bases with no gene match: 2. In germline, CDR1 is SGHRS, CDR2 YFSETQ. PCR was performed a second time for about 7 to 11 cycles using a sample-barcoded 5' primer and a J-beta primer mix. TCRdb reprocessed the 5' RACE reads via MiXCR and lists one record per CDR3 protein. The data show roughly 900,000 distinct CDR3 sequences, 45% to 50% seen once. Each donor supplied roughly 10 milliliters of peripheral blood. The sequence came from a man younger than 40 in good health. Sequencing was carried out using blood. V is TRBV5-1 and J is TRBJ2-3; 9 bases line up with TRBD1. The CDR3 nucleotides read TGCGCCAGCAGCTTGGAGGGACAGGGTACAGATACGCAGTATTTT. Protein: CASSLEGQGTDTQYF.